The 9 T cell receptor beta chains listed next were all sequenced from one sample in a study of blood T cell repertoires in COVID-19. The method was immunoSEQ multiplex PCR; TCRdb's version includes in-frame clones alone and lacks a portion of them. There are 200,000 to 300,000 clones in the sample; approximately 86% occur only once, and about 2% lies in the top ten. The source material was peripheral blood. All receptors derive from a man aged 25-40 years with active or convalescent COVID-19.

The chain combines TRBV5-1 with TRBJ1-1; the D gene is possibly TRBD1 (5 bases). CDR1 SGHRS and CDR2 YFSETQ come from the germline V gene. V shed 8 bases and J shed 1 base, with 15 bases lying between them. This CDR3 spans 14 amino acids. CDR3 protein: CASHTGLRNTEAFF. The CDR3 nucleotides are TGCGCCAGTCATACGGGACTGAGGAACACTGAAGCTTTCTTT. The entire variable domain, with the rest obtained from reference TRBV5-1 and TRBJ1-1, is as follows: KAGVTQTPRYLIKTRGQQVTLSCSPISGHRSVSWYQQTPGQGLQFLFEYFSETQRNKGNFPGRFSGRQFSNSRSEMNVSTLELGDSALYLCASHTGLRNTEAFFGQGTRLTVV.

The chain joins TRBV4-2 to TRBJ2-1, with 7 nucleotides matching TRBD1. This CDR3 is 15 amino acids long. Trimming at V came to 1 base and at J to 7 bases, leaving 7 bases not matched to a gene. Germline V gene lookup returns CDR1 LGHNA and CDR2 YNFKEQ. For the CDR3, the DNA is TGTGCCAGCAGCCAAGTTAGGGGGCCGGTAAATGAGCAGTTCTTC. This sequence encodes CASSQVRGPVNEQFF.

V usage is TRBV3-1 (or the pseudogene TRBV3-2) and J usage is TRBJ1-6; D is perhaps TRBD1 (5 bases). Looked up from germline, CDR1 is LGHDT and CDR2 is YNNKEL (reference sequence). The CDR3 contains 17 residues. The V end lost 5 bases, the J end lost 0 bases, and 14 bases lay between the germline ends. The CDR3 sequence is CASSEGSGGSYNSPLHF. For the CDR3, the DNA is TGTGCCAGCAGCGAAGGGAGCGGGGGCTCCTATAATTCACCCCTCCACTTT.

The DNA for the CDR3 is TGTGCCAGCAGCCGGATAGACAGGGAGACTGAAGCTTTCTTT. Its translation is CASSRIDRETEAFF. This chain links TRBV3-1 (or the pseudogene TRBV3-2) with TRBJ1-1; the match to TRBD1 covers 7 bases. This CDR3 comprises 14 residues. With V trimmed by 4 bases and J by 5 bases, 7 bases remained unmatched. Per germline, CDR1 LGHDT and CDR2 YNNKEL (reference sequence).

This clone was observed a single time. This sequence joins TRBV3-1 (or the pseudogene TRBV3-2) and TRBJ2-3; TRBD2 matches at 10 bases. Losses at the gene ends were 2 bases for V and 2 bases for J; bases not matched to a gene: 1. The CDR3 length is 15 residues. The germline CDR1 and CDR2 sequences are LGHDT and YNNKEL (reference sequence). CDR3 DNA sequence: TGTGCCAGCAGCCAACTAGCGGGGGCCACAGATACGCAGTATTTT. Protein product: CASSQLAGATDTQYF.

The J gene is TRBJ1-5, the V gene TRBV27; the D gene is possibly TRBD1 (6 bases). This CDR3 region has 18 residues. Germline V gives CDR1 MNHEY, CDR2 SMNVEV (reference sequence). Trimming left V 6 bases short and J 1 base short, with 22 bases between. The CDR3 here is CASRRSLWGLFSNQPQHF. The CDR3 DNA sequence: TGTGCCAGCAGGCGTAGTTTATGGGGGCTTTTCAGCAATCAGCCCCAGCATTTT.

V and J are TRBV6-6 and TRBJ1-5, with 11 positions matching TRBD1. CDR1 and CDR2 (germline): MNHNY, SVGAGI (reference sequence). The CDR3 has 16 residues. V trimming: 4 bases; J trimming: 5 bases; junction bases outside the gene matches: 7. The CDR3 here is CASSSSPGQGDQPQHF. The CDR3 DNA reads TGTGCCAGCAGTTCGAGTCCGGGACAGGGGGATCAGCCCCAGCATTTT.

The chain employs TRBV10-3 and TRBJ2-3; the D gene is possibly TRBD2 (7 bases). The CDR3 sequence is 15 residues long. Trimming took off 0 bases at V and 2 bases at J, with 9 bases between the two ends. The germline CDR1 and CDR2 sequences are ENHRY and SYGVKD. The CDR3 loop is CAISESGGATDTQYF. The CDR3 region has the DNA TGTGCCATCAGTGAGTCAGGGGGGGCCACAGATACGCAGTATTTT.

The V and J genes are TRBV9 and TRBJ2-7; 14 bases agree with TRBD2. The CDR3 loop spans 17 amino acids. Per germline, CDR1 SGDLS and CDR2 YYNGEE. Trimming cost V 2 bases and J 0 bases; bases outside gene matches: 4. The CDR3 DNA sequence: TGTGCCAGCAGCGTTACCGGGACTAGCGGGAGCTCCTACGAGCAGTACTTC. Protein: CASSVTGTSGSSYEQYF.